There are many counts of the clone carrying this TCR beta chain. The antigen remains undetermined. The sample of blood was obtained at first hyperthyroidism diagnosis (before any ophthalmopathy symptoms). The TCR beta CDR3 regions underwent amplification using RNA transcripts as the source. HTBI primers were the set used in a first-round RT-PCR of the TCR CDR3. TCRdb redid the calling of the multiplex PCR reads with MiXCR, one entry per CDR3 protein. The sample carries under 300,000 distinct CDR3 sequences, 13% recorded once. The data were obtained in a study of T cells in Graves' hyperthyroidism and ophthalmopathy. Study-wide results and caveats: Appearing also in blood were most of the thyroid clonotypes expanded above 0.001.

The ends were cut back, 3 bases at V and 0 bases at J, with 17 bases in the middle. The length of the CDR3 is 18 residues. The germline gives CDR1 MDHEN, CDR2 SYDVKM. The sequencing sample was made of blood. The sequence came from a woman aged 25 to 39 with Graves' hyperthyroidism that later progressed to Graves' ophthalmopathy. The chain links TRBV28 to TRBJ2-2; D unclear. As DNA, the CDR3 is TGTGCCAGCAGTTTTCTTTTGAGCAGGACGGCGAACACCGGGGAGCTGTTTTTT. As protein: CASSFLLSRTANTGELFF.